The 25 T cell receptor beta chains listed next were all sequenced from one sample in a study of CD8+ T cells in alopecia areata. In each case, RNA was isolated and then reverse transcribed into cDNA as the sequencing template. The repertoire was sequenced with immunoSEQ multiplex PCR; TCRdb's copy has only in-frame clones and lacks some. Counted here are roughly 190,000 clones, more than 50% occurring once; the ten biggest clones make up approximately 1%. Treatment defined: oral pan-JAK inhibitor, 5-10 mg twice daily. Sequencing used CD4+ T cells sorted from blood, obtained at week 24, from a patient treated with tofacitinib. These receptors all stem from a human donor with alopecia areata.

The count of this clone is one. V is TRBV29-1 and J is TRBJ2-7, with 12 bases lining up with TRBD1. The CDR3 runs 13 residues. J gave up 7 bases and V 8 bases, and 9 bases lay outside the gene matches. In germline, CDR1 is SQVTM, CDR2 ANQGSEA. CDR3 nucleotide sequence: TGCAGCTACCGGGACAGGGGGCTTCGGGAGCAGTACTTC. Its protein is CSYRDRGLREQYF.

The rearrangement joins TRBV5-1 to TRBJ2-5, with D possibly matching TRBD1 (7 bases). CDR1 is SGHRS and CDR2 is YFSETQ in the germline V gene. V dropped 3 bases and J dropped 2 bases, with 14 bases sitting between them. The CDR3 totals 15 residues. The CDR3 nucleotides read TGCGCCAGCAGCTGGAACGCGGGACAGCAAGAGACCCAGTACTTC. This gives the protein CASSWNAGQQETQYF. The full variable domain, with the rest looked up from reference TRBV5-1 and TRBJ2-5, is KAGVTQTPRYLIKTRGQQVTLSCSPISGHRSVSWYQQTPGQGLQFLFEYFSETQRNKGNFPGRFSGRQFSNSRSEMNVSTLELGDSALYLCASSWNAGQQETQYFGPGTRLLVL.

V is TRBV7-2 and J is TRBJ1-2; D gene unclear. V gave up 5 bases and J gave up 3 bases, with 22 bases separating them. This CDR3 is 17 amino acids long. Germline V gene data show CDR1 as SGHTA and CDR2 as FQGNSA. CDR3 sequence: CASSDNPDGKGYYGYTF. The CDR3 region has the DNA TGTGCCAGCAGCGACAACCCGGACGGGAAAGGGTACTATGGCTACACCTTC.

The CDR3: CASGQGDGNQPQHF. DNA for the CDR3: TGTGCCAGCGGTCAGGGTGACGGCAATCAGCCCCAGCATTTT. The chain is built from TRBV6-6 and TRBJ1-5, with D perhaps matching TRBD1 (5 bases). Deletions cut 8 bases from V and 2 bases from J, with 13 bases between. The CDR3 runs to 14 residues. In germline, CDR1 is MNHNY, CDR2 SVGAGI (reference sequence).

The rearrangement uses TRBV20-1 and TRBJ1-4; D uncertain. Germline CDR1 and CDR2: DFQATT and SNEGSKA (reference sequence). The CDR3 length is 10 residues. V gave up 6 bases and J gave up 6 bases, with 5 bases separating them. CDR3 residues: CSALDEKLFF. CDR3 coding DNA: TGCAGTGCCCTTGATGAAAAACTGTTTTTT.

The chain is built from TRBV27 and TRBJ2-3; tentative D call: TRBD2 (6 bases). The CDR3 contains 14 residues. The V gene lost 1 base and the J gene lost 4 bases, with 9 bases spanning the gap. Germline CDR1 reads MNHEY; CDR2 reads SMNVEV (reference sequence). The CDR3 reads CASSLLGGPDTQYF. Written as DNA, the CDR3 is TGTGCCAGCAGTTTATTGGGGGGTCCAGATACGCAGTATTTT.

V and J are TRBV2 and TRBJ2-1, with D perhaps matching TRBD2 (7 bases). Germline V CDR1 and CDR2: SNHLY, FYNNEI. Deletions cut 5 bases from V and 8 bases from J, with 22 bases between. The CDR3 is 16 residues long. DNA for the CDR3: TGTGCCAGCAGTTTGGAAGTGGGGGGGCCATTATATGAGCAGTTCTTC. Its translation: CASSLEVGGPLYEQFF.

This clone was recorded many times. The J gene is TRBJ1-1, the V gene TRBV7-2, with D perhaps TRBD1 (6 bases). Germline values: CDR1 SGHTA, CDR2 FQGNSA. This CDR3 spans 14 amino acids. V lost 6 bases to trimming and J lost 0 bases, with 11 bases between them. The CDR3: CASSFTGMNTEAFF. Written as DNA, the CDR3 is TGTGCCAGCAGTTTCACAGGGATGAACACTGAAGCTTTCTTT.

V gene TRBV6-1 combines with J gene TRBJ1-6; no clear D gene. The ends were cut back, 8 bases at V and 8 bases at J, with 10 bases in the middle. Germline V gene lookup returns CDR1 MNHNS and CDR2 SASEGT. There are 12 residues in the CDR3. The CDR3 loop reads CASGVLHSPLHF. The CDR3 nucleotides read TGTGCCAGCGGTGTGCTGCATTCACCCCTCCACTTT.

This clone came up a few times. The CDR3 protein is CASSTYRGLGEKLFF. Here the CDR3 DNA reads TGTGCCAGCAGCACCTACAGGGGGTTAGGGGAAAAACTGTTTTTT. This rearrangement joins TRBV11-2 to TRBJ1-4, with 8 nucleotides matching TRBD1. The CDR3 totals 15 residues. Germline CDR1 and CDR2: SGHAT and FQNNGV. The V gene end was trimmed by 5 bases and the J gene end by 8 bases; junction bases not matched to a gene: 10.

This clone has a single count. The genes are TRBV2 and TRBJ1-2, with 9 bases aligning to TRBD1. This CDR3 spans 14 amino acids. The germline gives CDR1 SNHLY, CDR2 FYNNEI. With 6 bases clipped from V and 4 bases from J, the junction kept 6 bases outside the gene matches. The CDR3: CASSDRTGVYGYTF. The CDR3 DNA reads TGTGCCAGCAGCGATCGGACAGGGGTCTATGGCTACACCTTC.

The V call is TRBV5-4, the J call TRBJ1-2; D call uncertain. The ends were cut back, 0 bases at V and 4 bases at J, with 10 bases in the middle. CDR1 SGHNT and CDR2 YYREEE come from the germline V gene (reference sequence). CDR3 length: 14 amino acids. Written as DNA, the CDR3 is TGTGCCAGCAGCTTGGCAGAGGGTGGCTATGGCTACACCTTC. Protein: CASSLAEGGYGYTF.

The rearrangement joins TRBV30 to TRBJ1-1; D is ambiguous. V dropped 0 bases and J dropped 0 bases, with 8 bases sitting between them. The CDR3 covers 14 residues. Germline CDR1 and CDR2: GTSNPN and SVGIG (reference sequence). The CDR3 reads CAWSVDVMNTEAFF. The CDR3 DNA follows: TGTGCCTGGAGTGTTGACGTTATGAACACTGAAGCTTTCTTT.

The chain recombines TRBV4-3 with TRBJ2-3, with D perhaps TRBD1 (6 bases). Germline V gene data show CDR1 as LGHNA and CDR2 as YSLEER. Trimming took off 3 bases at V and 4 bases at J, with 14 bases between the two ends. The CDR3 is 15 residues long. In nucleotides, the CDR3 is TGCGCCAGCAGCCACTACGCTGGGGGCGCAGATACGCAGTATTTT. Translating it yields CASSHYAGGADTQYF.

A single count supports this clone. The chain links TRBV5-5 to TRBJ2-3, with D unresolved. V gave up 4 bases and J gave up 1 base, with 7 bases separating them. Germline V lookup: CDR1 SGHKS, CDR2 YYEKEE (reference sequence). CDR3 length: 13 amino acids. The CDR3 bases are TGTGCCAGCAGCCAAGTTGGCACAGATACGCAGTATTTT. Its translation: CASSQVGTDTQYF. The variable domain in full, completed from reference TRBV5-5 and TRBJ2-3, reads DAGVTQSPTHLIKTRGQQVTLRCSPISGHKSVSWYQQVLGQGPQFIFQYYEKEERGRGNFPDRFSARQFPNYSSELNVNALLLGDSALYLCASSQVGTDTQYFGPGTRLTVL.

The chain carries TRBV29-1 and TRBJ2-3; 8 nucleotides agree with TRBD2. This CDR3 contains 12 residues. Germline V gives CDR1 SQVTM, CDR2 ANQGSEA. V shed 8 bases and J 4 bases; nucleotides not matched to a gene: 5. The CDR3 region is CSTGGQSDTQYF. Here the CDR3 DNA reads TGCAGCACGGGGGGGCAGTCAGATACGCAGTATTTT.

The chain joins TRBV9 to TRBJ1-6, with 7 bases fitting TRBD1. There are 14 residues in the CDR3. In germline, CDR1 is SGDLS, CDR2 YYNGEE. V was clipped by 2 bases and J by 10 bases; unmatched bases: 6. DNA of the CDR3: TGTGCCAGCAGCGTTGATAGGGGGCAATCACCCCTCCACTTT. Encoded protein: CASSVDRGQSPLHF.

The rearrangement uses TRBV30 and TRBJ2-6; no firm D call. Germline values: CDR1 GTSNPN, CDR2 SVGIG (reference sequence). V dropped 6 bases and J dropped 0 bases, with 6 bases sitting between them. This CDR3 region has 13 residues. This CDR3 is CACDASGANVLTF. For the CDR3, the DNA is TGTGCCTGTGACGCCTCTGGGGCCAACGTCCTGACTTTC.

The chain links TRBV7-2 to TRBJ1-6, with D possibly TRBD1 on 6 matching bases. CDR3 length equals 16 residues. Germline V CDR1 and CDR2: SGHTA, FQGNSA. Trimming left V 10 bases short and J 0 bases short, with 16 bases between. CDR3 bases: TGTGCCACAAGGGGGGAAGACAGCTCCTATAATTCACCCCTCCACTTT. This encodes CATRGEDSSYNSPLHF.

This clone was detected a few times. The CDR3 reads CAISGGVGSPLHF. As DNA, the CDR3 is TGTGCCATCAGTGGGGGAGTCGGTTCACCCCTCCACTTT. The chain has TRBV10-3 and TRBJ1-6; D not resolved. In germline, CDR1 is ENHRY, CDR2 SYGVKD. With 4 bases removed from V and 9 bases from J, the gap between germline ends came to 10 bases. The CDR3 spans 13 residues.

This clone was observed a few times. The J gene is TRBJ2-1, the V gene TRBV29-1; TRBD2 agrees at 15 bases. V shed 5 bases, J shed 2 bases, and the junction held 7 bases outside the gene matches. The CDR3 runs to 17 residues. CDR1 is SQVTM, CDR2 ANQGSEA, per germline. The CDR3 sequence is CSVSGLAGGTPYNEQFF. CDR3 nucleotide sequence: TGCAGCGTTTCGGGACTAGCGGGGGGCACGCCCTACAATGAGCAGTTCTTC.

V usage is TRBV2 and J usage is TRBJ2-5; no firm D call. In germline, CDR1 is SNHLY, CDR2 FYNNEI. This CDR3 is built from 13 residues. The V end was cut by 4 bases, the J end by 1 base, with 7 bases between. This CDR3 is CASSGASQETQYF. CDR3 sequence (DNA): TGTGCCAGCAGTGGGGCATCCCAAGAGACCCAGTACTTC.

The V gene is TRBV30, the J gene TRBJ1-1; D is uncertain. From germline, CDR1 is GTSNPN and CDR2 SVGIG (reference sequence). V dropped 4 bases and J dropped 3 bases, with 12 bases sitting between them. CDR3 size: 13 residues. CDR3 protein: CAWMTGVHTEAFF. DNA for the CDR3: TGTGCCTGGATGACCGGGGTTCACACTGAAGCTTTCTTT.

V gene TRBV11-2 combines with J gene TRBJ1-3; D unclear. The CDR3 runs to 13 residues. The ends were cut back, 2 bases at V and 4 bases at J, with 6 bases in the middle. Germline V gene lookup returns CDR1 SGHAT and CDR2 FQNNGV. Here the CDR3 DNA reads TGTGCCAGCAGCTTACGAGGGGGAAACACCATATATTTT. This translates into CASSLRGGNTIYF.

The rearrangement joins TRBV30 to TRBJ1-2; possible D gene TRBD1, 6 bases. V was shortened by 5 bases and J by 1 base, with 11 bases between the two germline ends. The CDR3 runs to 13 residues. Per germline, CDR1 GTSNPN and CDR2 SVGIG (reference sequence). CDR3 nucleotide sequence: TGTGCCTGGGTTCAGGGGCATAACTATGGCTACACCTTC. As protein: CAWVQGHNYGYTF.